A single sample gave rise to the 24 T cell receptor beta chains below, sequenced in a study of human T cells and chemical hapten exposure (dated by TCRdb to about 2021). Libraries were prepared through RACE. Sequencing relied on a NextSeq 500. TCRdb reworked the public reads: Q25 trimming with fastp, MiXCR clone assembly, productive beta chains retained. Each CDR3 protein gets just one entry, which takes the most common genes and DNA from the rows behind it. This sample has just over 80,000 distinct CDR3 sequences in its table, and about 10% of those were observed once. Of the sample, 3.5% to 4.5% is held by the ten largest clones. The sample's time point label, in plain terms: patch test 1, 2 weeks after DPC sensitization. This specimen's treatment or condition label, interpreted: therapeutic diphenylcyclopropenone sensitization with weekly scalp DPC. Specimen: whole blood, collected in connection with sensitization to the hapten diphenylcyclopropenone (DPC). The source of these receptors is a woman between 50 and 59 years old with alopecia areata. Some clones in this sample may be carry-over from other donors' samples.

This clonotype occurred many times. The chain has TRBV15 and TRBJ2-1, with TRBD2 matching over 11 bases. Germline CDR1 is LNHNV and CDR2 is YYDKDF (reference sequence). The CDR3 totals 15 residues. V was clipped by 5 bases and J by 4 bases; unmatched bases: 4. CDR3 in amino acids: CATSGGTSGYNEQFF. The CDR3 DNA reads as TGTGCCACCAGCGGCGGGACTAGCGGATACAATGAGCAGTTCTTC.

This clonotype has just a few counts. The J gene is TRBJ2-3, the V gene TRBV18; the D gene is possibly TRBD2 (5 bases). The germline gives CDR1 KGHSH, CDR2 LQKENI. The CDR3 extends over 13 amino acids. V was clipped by 0 bases and J by 8 bases, with 9 bases between them. For the CDR3, the DNA is TGTGCCAGCTCACCACCTACCGGAGGTACGCAGTATTTT. Translating it yields CASSPPTGGTQYF.

This rearrangement joins TRBV28 to TRBJ2-3; TRBD2 is a possible D gene (5 bases). With 5 bases removed from V and 6 bases from J, the gap between germline ends came to 18 bases. In germline, CDR1 is MDHEN, CDR2 SYDVKM. CDR3 length equals 15 residues. CDR3 sequence: CASSTRAGRTDTQYF. CDR3 DNA sequence: TGTGCCAGCAGTACCCGGGCGGGCCGGACGGATACGCAGTATTTT.

This clonotype was seen only a few times. This sequence joins TRBV6-1 and TRBJ2-4; no firm D call. V dropped 8 bases and J dropped 0 bases, with 8 bases sitting between them. The CDR3 length is 13 residues. Germline V CDR1 and CDR2: MNHNS, SASEGT. The CDR3 here is CASVELAKNIQYF. The CDR3 DNA sequence: TGTGCCAGCGTGGAATTAGCCAAAAACATTCAGTACTTC.

This clonotype was found many times. V gene TRBV3-1 combines with J gene TRBJ1-3; the D gene is possibly TRBD1 (5 bases). Looked up from germline, CDR1 is LGHDT and CDR2 is YNNKEL (reference sequence). Trimming removed 1 base from V and 3 bases from J, with 16 bases in between. This CDR3 spans 17 amino acids. The CDR3 DNA follows: TGTGCCAGCAGCCAAGTAGTCAGGGAGGATGATGGAAACACCATATATTTT. Amino acid sequence: CASSQVVREDDGNTIYF.

This clonotype came up many times. This CDR3 reads CSASEYNEQFF. The CDR3 DNA sequence: TGCAGCGCGAGCGAATACAATGAGCAGTTCTTC. V gene TRBV29-1 combines with J gene TRBJ2-1; D remains unclear. The V and J ends lost 7 bases and 4 bases respectively, with 8 bases between them. Per the germline V gene, CDR1 is SQVTM and CDR2 is ANQGSEA. The CDR3 is 11 amino acids.

This clonotype was observed many times. This rearrangement joins TRBV7-3 to TRBJ2-7; D is undetermined. Germline V gives CDR1 SGHTA, CDR2 FQGTGA. With 6 bases removed from V and 3 bases from J, the gap between germline ends came to 6 bases. The CDR3 is made up of 11 amino acids. This CDR3 reads CASSTYYEQYF. Here the CDR3 DNA reads TGTGCCAGCAGTACCTACTACGAGCAGTACTTC. Combining the CDR3 with reference TRBV7-3 and TRBJ2-7 gives the whole variable domain GAGVSQTPSNKVTEKGKYVELRCDPISGHTALYWYRQSLGQGPEFLIYFQGTGAADDSGLPNDRFFAVRPEGSVSTLKIQRTERGDSAVYLCASSTYYEQYFGPGTRLTVT.

This clonotype was seen repeatedly, ten times or more. The J gene is TRBJ2-2, the V gene TRBV20-1; D possibly corresponds to TRBD2 (5 bases). Germline V gene lookup returns CDR1 DFQATT and CDR2 SNEGSKA (reference sequence). The CDR3 covers 14 residues. Trimming took off 2 bases at V and 5 bases at J, with 12 bases between the two ends. CDR3 DNA sequence: TGCAGTGCTAGATCCGTGGGAGCTACCGGGGAGCTGTTTTTT. It yields the protein CSARSVGATGELFF.

At least ten counts were recorded for this clonotype. V is TRBV20-1 and J is TRBJ2-6, with TRBD1 identical over 11 bases. Germline-derived CDR1 and CDR2 are DFQATT and SNEGSKA (reference sequence). The CDR3 runs to 17 residues. With V trimmed by 1 base and J by 0 bases, 2 bases remained unmatched. Written as DNA, the CDR3 is TGCAGTGCTAGAGCTGGACAGGGGGCCTCTGGGGCCAACGTCCTGACTTTC. Translated: CSARAGQGASGANVLTF.

This clonotype was observed a few times. The chain carries TRBV7-8 and TRBJ2-7; no clear D. This CDR3 spans 13 amino acids. Per germline, CDR1 SGHVS and CDR2 FQNEAQ. Trimming shortened V by 2 bases and J by 6 bases, and 11 bases separated the two germline ends. For the CDR3, the DNA is TGTGCCAGCAGCTTAAACAGTCCCTCCGAGCAGTACTTC. Encoded protein: CASSLNSPSEQYF. The full variable domain, rest sourced from reference TRBV7-8 and TRBJ2-7, is GAGVSQSPRYKVAKRGQDVALRCDPISGHVSLFWYQQALGQGPEFLTYFQNEAQLDKSGLPSDRFFAERPEGSVSTLKIQRTQQEDSAVYLCASSLNSPSEQYFGPGTRLTVT.

This clonotype has at least ten counts. The chain has TRBV6-5 and TRBJ1-2; D not certain. The germline CDR1 and CDR2 sequences are MNHEY and SVGAGI. V lost 7 bases to trimming and J lost 5 bases, with 14 bases between them. The CDR3 has 13 amino acids. The CDR3 DNA is TGTGCCAGCAAACTGGCGGCCATTTATGGCTACACCTTC. As protein: CASKLAAIYGYTF.

This clonotype was recorded at least ten times. This chain connects TRBV6-2 or TRBV6-3 to TRBJ1-2; D ambiguous. V gave up 7 bases and J gave up 0 bases, with 15 bases separating them. This CDR3 spans 15 amino acids. The germline gives CDR1 MNHEY, CDR2 SVGEGT. As DNA, the CDR3 is TGTGCCAGCACCTCCGGACGGAGGACTAACTATGGCTACACCTTC. This translates into CASTSGRRTNYGYTF.

This clonotype was seen repeatedly, ten times or more. As DNA, the CDR3 is TGTGCCAGCAGTTACTCGGGACAGAGCAATTCACCCCTCCACTTT. Its protein product is CASSYSGQSNSPLHF. The gene calls are TRBV6-2 or TRBV6-3 and TRBJ1-6; TRBD1 matches 7 bases. Germline loops: CDR1 MNHEY, CDR2 SVGEGT. The trim removed 0 bases at V and 7 bases at J, leaving 3 bases unmatched. The CDR3 totals 15 residues.

J is TRBJ2-2 and V is TRBV19; 9 nucleotides match TRBD2. J gave up 0 bases and V 7 bases, and 18 bases lay outside the gene matches. CDR1 is LNHDA and CDR2 is SQIVND in the germline V gene (reference sequence). This CDR3 region has 20 residues. In DNA form, the CDR3 reads TGTGCCAGTAACCTCCCGGGACTAGCCTCAGGAGGCCCGAACACCGGGGAGCTGTTTTTT. Translation: CASNLPGLASGGPNTGELFF.

This chain uses TRBV7-9 with TRBJ2-1; the D gene is possibly TRBD1 (6 bases). The CDR3 contains 13 residues. V dropped 5 bases and J dropped 4 bases, with 9 bases sitting between them. CDR1 is SEHNR and CDR2 is FQNEAQ in the germline V gene (reference sequence). The CDR3 DNA reads as TGTGCCAGCAGCGGGACACCGTACAATGAGCAGTTCTTC. Amino acid sequence: CASSGTPYNEQFF.

Only a few counts were recorded for this clonotype. This chain joins TRBV11-2 and TRBJ1-4, with D perhaps TRBD1 (6 bases). The CDR3 contains 14 residues. Germline values: CDR1 SGHAT, CDR2 FQNNGV. The V end was cut by 6 bases, the J end by 8 bases, with 16 bases between. The CDR3 loop reads CASSTGTAKEKLFF. The CDR3 DNA is TGTGCCAGCAGTACAGGGACGGCCAAAGAAAAACTGTTTTTT. The variable domain in full, with the rest retrieved from reference TRBV11-2 and TRBJ1-4, is EAGVAQSPRYKIIEKRQSVAFWCNPISGHATLYWYQQILGQGPKLLIQFQNNGVVDDSQLPKDRFSAERLKGVDSTLKIQPAKLEDSAVYLCASSTGTAKEKLFFGSGTQLSVL.

This clonotype occurred many times. The chain recombines TRBV27 with TRBJ1-2; D gene unclear. This CDR3 contains 13 residues. Germline lookup yields CDR1 MNHEY and CDR2 SMNVEV (reference sequence). The V end lost 5 bases, the J end lost 8 bases, and 15 bases lay between the germline ends. The CDR3 sequence is CASSQFSGGGYTF. CDR3 bases: TGTGCCAGCAGTCAGTTCTCAGGCGGGGGCTACACCTTC.

This clonotype occurred many times. The V and J genes are TRBV28 and TRBJ2-7, with D perhaps TRBD1 (6 bases). This CDR3 contains 14 residues. Germline V gene lookup returns CDR1 MDHEN and CDR2 SYDVKM. V was clipped by 7 bases and J by 0 bases, with 13 bases between them. CDR3 DNA: TGTGCCAGCAACCGGGACACCCCCTCCTACGAGCAGTACTTC. Translated: CASNRDTPSYEQYF.

There are many counts of this clonotype. The J gene is TRBJ2-5, the V gene TRBV29-1; D not resolved. The CDR3 runs 13 residues. The germline CDR1 and CDR2 sequences are SQVTM and ANQGSEA. The germline V and J ends were trimmed by 3 bases and 4 bases, with 12 bases remaining between them. Written as DNA, the CDR3 is TGCAGCGTTGATCGAGTGTCTGGAGAGACCCAGTACTTC. This sequence encodes CSVDRVSGETQYF.

Ten or more counts support this clonotype. The V call is TRBV15, the J call TRBJ2-2; TRBD2 aligns across 9 bases. Germline-derived CDR1 and CDR2 are LNHNV and YYDKDF (reference sequence). After removal of 3 bases from V and 4 bases from J, the junction contained 9 bases not matched to a gene. The CDR3 loop spans 17 amino acids. CDR3 sequence: CATSSGIAGVTTGELFF. Written as DNA, the CDR3 is TGTGCCACCAGCAGTGGGATAGCGGGAGTGACCACCGGGGAGCTGTTTTTT.

This clonotype has at least ten counts. The V and J genes are TRBV24-1 and TRBJ2-1; D is possibly TRBD1 (5 bases). The germline V gene encodes CDR1 KGHDR and CDR2 SFDVKD. The CDR3 covers 15 residues. Trimming left V 0 bases short and J 6 bases short, with 11 bases between. CDR3 in DNA: TGTGCCACCAGTGATTTGGGGCAGGGATTCAATGAGCAGTTCTTC. This gives the protein CATSDLGQGFNEQFF.

V and J are TRBV6-5 and TRBJ2-7; either TRBD1 or TRBD2 may fit D (5 bases each). Germline loops: CDR1 MNHEY, CDR2 SVGAGI. The CDR3 runs to 15 residues. V was cut by 7 bases and J by 1 base, with 17 bases left in between. In DNA, the CDR3 is TGTGCCAGCAAGGACACGGCTAGCTCGTCCTACGAGCAGTACTTC. Translation gives CASKDTASSSYEQYF.

In its sample, this clonotype was seen many times. The rearrangement joins TRBV28 to TRBJ1-5; a weak D match, TRBD1 (5 bases). V gave up 10 bases and J gave up 11 bases, with 15 bases separating them. The CDR3 runs 11 residues. Germline V CDR1 and CDR2: MDHEN, SYDVKM. CDR3: CATGPRTTQHF. The CDR3 DNA sequence: TGTGCCACCGGCCCCAGGACAACCCAGCATTTT.

This clonotype was seen only a few times. The DNA for the CDR3 is TGCAGCGTGGACGGAATAGCGGGGGGTTACAATGAGCAGTTCTTC. Its protein is CSVDGIAGGYNEQFF. The chain combines TRBV29-1 with TRBJ2-1, with 10 bases aligning to TRBD2. The germline CDR1 and CDR2 sequences are SQVTM and ANQGSEA. The CDR3 is made up of 15 amino acids. After removal of 6 bases from V and 4 bases from J, the junction contained 9 bases not matched to a gene.